One sample yielded the 31 T cell receptor beta chains listed below, sequenced in a study of T cells in Graves' hyperthyroidism and ophthalmopathy. Amplification of TCR beta CDR3 regions was performed using RNA transcripts as template. First-round RT-PCR targeting the TCR CDR3 was performed with the HTBI primer set. TCRdb processed the multiplex PCR reads anew with MiXCR; each CDR3 protein has one entry. This sample has under 400,000 distinct CDR3 sequences, with about 14% found just once. The specimen sequenced was blood. These receptors all stem from a woman aged 60 to 75 with Graves' hyperthyroidism.

The chain carries TRBV25-1 and TRBJ2-3; D not certain. This CDR3 has 14 amino acids. The V gene's germline CDR1 is MGHDK and CDR2 SYGVNS. V lost 6 bases and J lost 2, with 12 bases in between. DNA for the CDR3: TGTGCCAGCAGCTACACCTCCCTCACAGATACGCAGTATTTT. Translated: CASSYTSLTDTQYF. Drawing the rest from reference TRBV25-1 and TRBJ2-3, the complete variable domain is EADIYQTPRYLVIGTGKKITLECSQTMGHDKMYWYQQDPGMELHLIHYSYGVNSTEKGDLSSESTVSRIRTEHFPLTLESARPSHTSQYLCASSYTSLTDTQYFGPGTRLTVL.

This clonotype was observed many times. The rearrangement joins TRBV20-1 to TRBJ2-7; 7 nucleotides line up with TRBD1. The CDR3 spans 12 residues. V gave up 4 bases and J gave up 4 bases; unmatched junction bases: 4. In germline, CDR1 is DFQATT, CDR2 SNEGSKA (reference sequence). The CDR3 DNA reads as TGCAGTGCTAACCCGACAGGGTACGAGCAGTACTTC. Translation gives CSANPTGYEQYF.

This clonotype was picked up a small number of times. The chain employs TRBV20-1 and TRBJ2-7; the match to TRBD1 covers 10 bases. The CDR3 length is 12 residues. V lost 3 bases, J lost 7 bases, and 3 bases stayed unmatched. Germline V gene data show CDR1 as DFQATT and CDR2 as SNEGSKA (reference sequence). This chain's CDR3 is CSARTGGVEQYF. The CDR3 nucleotides are TGCAGTGCTAGGACAGGGGGCGTAGAGCAGTACTTC.

This clonotype was detected many times. This chain uses TRBV13 with TRBJ2-5, with D perhaps assigned TRBD1 or TRBD2 (5 bases each). CDR3 length: 16 amino acids. Trimming shortened V by 0 bases and J by 1 base, and 12 bases separated the two germline ends. Germline CDR1 and CDR2: PRHDT and FYEKMQ (reference sequence). CDR3 nucleotide sequence: TGTGCCAGCAGCTTAGGCCTTAATGGGGGCCAAGAGACCCAGTACTTC. This sequence encodes CASSLGLNGGQETQYF.

V and J are TRBV5-1 and TRBJ1-3, with D maybe TRBD1 (6 bases). Germline CDR1 SGHRS, CDR2 YFSETQ. The CDR3 is 16 residues long. Trimming removed 1 base from V and 0 bases from J, with 11 bases in between. This chain's CDR3 is CASSLFQGISGNTIYF. In DNA, the CDR3 is TGCGCCAGCAGCTTGTTCCAGGGGATCTCTGGAAACACCATATATTTT.

The chain combines TRBV5-1 with TRBJ1-4, with TRBD1 matching over 9 bases. The CDR3 is made up of 15 amino acids. Looked up from germline, CDR1 is SGHRS and CDR2 is YFSETQ. The V segment lost 4 bases and the J segment 8 bases; nucleotides outside the gene matches: 9. The CDR3 protein is CASSATGQGEEKLFF. The CDR3 DNA reads TGCGCCAGCAGCGCAACGGGACAGGGAGAGGAAAAACTGTTTTTT. Full variable domain (missing parts from reference TRBV5-1 and TRBJ1-4): KAGVTQTPRYLIKTRGQQVTLSCSPISGHRSVSWYQQTPGQGLQFLFEYFSETQRNKGNFPGRFSGRQFSNSRSEMNVSTLELGDSALYLCASSATGQGEEKLFFGSGTQLSVL.

There are a few counts of this clonotype. The chain links TRBV5-1 to TRBJ1-6; D remains ambiguous. V was trimmed by 2 bases and J by 0 bases, leaving 9 bases between them. CDR3 length: 16 residues. Germline V gene lookup returns CDR1 SGHRS and CDR2 YFSETQ. The CDR3 DNA reads TGCGCCAGCAGCTTAAGTGGAATCTCCTATAATTCACCCCTCCACTTT. It yields the protein CASSLSGISYNSPLHF.

This clonotype was found many times. The chain employs TRBV28 and TRBJ2-7; 9 nucleotides agree with TRBD1. The CDR3 has 15 residues. The germline CDR1 and CDR2 sequences are MDHEN and SYDVKM. Trimming took 5 bases from V and 3 from J; bases not matched to a gene: 8. This CDR3 is CASSTSGTGLYEQYF. CDR3 nucleotide sequence: TGTGCCAGCAGTACCTCCGGGACAGGGCTCTACGAGCAGTACTTC.

This clonotype was detected ten times or more. The V and J genes are TRBV12-3 or TRBV12-4 and TRBJ2-1; 9 bases line up with TRBD1. J gave up 9 bases and V 6 bases, and 3 bases lay outside the gene matches. The CDR3 runs to 12 residues. The CDR3 is CASRTGGFEQFF. CDR3 in DNA: TGTGCCAGCAGAACAGGGGGCTTTGAGCAGTTCTTC.

The chain links TRBV30 to TRBJ2-7; 7 bases are shared with TRBD2. Germline CDR1 is GTSNPN and CDR2 is SVGIG (reference sequence). This CDR3 is built from 12 residues. CDR3 sequence reads: CAERRERGEQYF. In nucleotides, the CDR3 is TGTGCGGAGAGGCGGGAGCGTGGCGAGCAGTACTTC.

This chain connects TRBV29-1 to TRBJ2-1; D not certain. The CDR3 has 12 residues. CDR1 is SQVTM and CDR2 is ANQGSEA in the germline V gene. The germline V and J ends were trimmed by 4 bases and 9 bases, with 13 bases remaining between them. The DNA of the CDR3 is TGCAGCGTTGGGCGGATAGGCTGTGAGCAGTTCTTC. It yields the protein CSVGRIGCEQFF.

Only a few counts were recorded for this clonotype. The gene calls are TRBV6-1 and TRBJ2-3; D uncertain. Germline values: CDR1 MNHNS, CDR2 SASEGT. CDR3 length: 16 amino acids. V lost 1 base to trimming and J lost 2 bases, with 13 bases between them. The CDR3 region is CASSEGNRVLTDTQYF. The CDR3 DNA sequence: TGTGCCAGCAGTGAAGGGAATAGAGTTCTCACAGATACGCAGTATTTT.

This clonotype has a count of ten or more. The genes are TRBV28 and TRBJ2-2; D may be TRBD1 (5 bases). The CDR3 sequence is 13 residues long. V lost 2 bases and J lost 6, with 7 bases in between. CDR1 MDHEN and CDR2 SYDVKM come from the germline V gene. The CDR3 DNA is TGTGCCAGCAGTTTAATCAGGGCCGGGGAGCTGTTTTTT. It encodes CASSLIRAGELFF.

This clonotype was seen at least ten times. The J gene is TRBJ1-1, the V gene TRBV5-1; D perhaps matches TRBD1 (5 bases). Germline CDR1 SGHRS, CDR2 YFSETQ. V was clipped by 3 bases and J by 11 bases, with 17 bases between them. The CDR3 runs 13 residues. The CDR3 protein is CASSSDMPSMAFF. DNA of the CDR3: TGCGCCAGCAGCTCGGACATGCCGTCGATGGCTTTCTTT.

Many counts were recorded for this clonotype. The chain combines TRBV19 with TRBJ1-5; D ambiguous. The CDR3 runs 13 residues. Germline V gives CDR1 LNHDA, CDR2 SQIVND (reference sequence). Trimming shortened V by 3 bases and J by 6 bases, and 9 bases separated the two germline ends. As DNA, the CDR3 is TGTGCCAGTAGTATCGAGGGTAGTCAGCCCCAGCATTTT. It specifies CASSIEGSQPQHF.

A note on this clonotype: A read error may explain this, as a much larger clone is one base away. This CDR3 fails to terminate in the conserved phenylalanine or tryptophan, so it likely reflects a read error. The rearrangement uses TRBV9 and TRBJ2-1; D gene uncertain. CDR1 is SGDLS, CDR2 YYNGEE, per germline. The V end was cut by 0 bases, the J end by 8 bases, with 9 bases between. The CDR3 has 13 residues. Here the CDR3 DNA reads TGTGCCAGCAGCGTAGTAGGTCGTGATGAGCAGTTCCTC. Its protein product is CASSVVGRDEQFL.

V and J are TRBV6-1 and TRBJ2-5, with D possibly being TRBD1 or TRBD2 (7 bases each). The germline V gene has CDR1 MNHNS and CDR2 SASEGT. V was trimmed by 8 bases and J by 2 bases, leaving 12 bases between them. CDR3 size: 13 residues. The CDR3: CASRGDSQETQYF. CDR3 bases: TGTGCCAGCCGGGGGGACAGTCAAGAGACCCAGTACTTC.

This clonotype was seen repeatedly, ten times or more. The chain is built from TRBV27 and TRBJ2-2; the D is unclear. CDR1 is MNHEY, CDR2 SMNVEV, per germline (reference sequence). CDR3 size: 13 residues. The V end was cut by 3 bases, the J end by 6 bases, with 8 bases between. CDR3 region: CASSLGLPGELFF. In DNA, the CDR3 is TGTGCCAGCAGTTTGGGCCTTCCCGGGGAGCTGTTTTTT.

The chain carries TRBV14 and TRBJ2-1; D gene uncertain. The CDR3 extends over 16 amino acids. The germline V and J ends were trimmed by 2 bases and 0 bases, with 11 bases remaining between them. Germline-derived CDR1 and CDR2 are SGHDN and FVKESK. The CDR3 DNA reads as TGTGCCAGCAGCCAACCGGCCGTTCACTCCTACAATGAGCAGTTCTTC. Amino acid sequence: CASSQPAVHSYNEQFF.

This clonotype was detected ten times or more. The chain uses TRBV10-3 and TRBJ1-2; 9 nucleotides align to TRBD1. CDR3 length: 15 amino acids. Germline loops: CDR1 ENHRY, CDR2 SYGVKD. With 7 bases clipped from V and 3 bases from J, the junction kept 9 bases outside the gene matches. In nucleotides, the CDR3 is TGTGCCATCAAGGGGGACAGGGTCGAGGACTATGGCTACACCTTC. Its translation: CAIKGDRVEDYGYTF.

Regarding this clonotype: A much larger clone differs from this one at a single base, so this may be a read error. The V and J genes are TRBV7-9 and TRBJ2-2; no clear D. Germline V CDR1 and CDR2: SEHNR, FQNEAQ (reference sequence). The CDR3 spans 17 residues. Trimming took off 1 base at V and 0 bases at J, with 12 bases between the two ends. Here the CDR3 DNA reads TGTGCCAGCAGCTTAGGCGACGGGCCACCGAACACCGGGGAGCTGTTTTTT. Encoded protein: CASSLGDGPPNTGELFF.

This clonotype was seen repeatedly, ten times or more. This sequence joins TRBV6-1 and TRBJ1-4; no firm D call. Trimming took 3 bases from V and 7 from J, leaving 18 bases between them. CDR3 size: 16 residues. Germline V gene data show CDR1 as MNHNS and CDR2 as SASEGT. CDR3 DNA sequence: TGTGCCAGCAGTGACCATGCTTTTGGATCGGCTGAAAAACTGTTTTTT. Its protein is CASSDHAFGSAEKLFF.

The rearrangement uses TRBV15 and TRBJ1-1, with a possible D match to TRBD1 (5 bases). The CDR3 totals 13 residues. Germline V gene data show CDR1 as LNHNV and CDR2 as YYDKDF (reference sequence). V gave up 3 bases and J gave up 4 bases, with 9 bases separating them. The CDR3 spells CATSRGDSTEAFF. DNA for the CDR3: TGTGCCACCAGCAGGGGCGACAGCACTGAAGCTTTCTTT.

This clonotype occurred many times. The chain uses TRBV28 and TRBJ2-2, with D possibly being TRBD1 (6 bases). Germline values: CDR1 MDHEN, CDR2 SYDVKM. V lost 9 bases to trimming and J lost 4 bases, with 15 bases between them. The CDR3 totals 14 residues. The CDR3 region has the DNA TGTGCCAGTCTCCGGGACAAGACCACCGGGGAGCTGTTTTTT. Translated, it gives CASLRDKTTGELFF.

This clonotype has just a few counts. This sequence joins TRBV18 and TRBJ1-1; D unclear. With 8 bases removed from V and 1 base from J, the gap between germline ends came to 14 bases. Germline values: CDR1 KGHSH, CDR2 LQKENI. This CDR3 contains 14 residues. The CDR3 reads CASAPTPANTEAFF. CDR3 in DNA: TGTGCCAGCGCCCCGACTCCAGCGAACACTGAAGCTTTCTTT.

This clonotype appeared many times. The chain has TRBV4-1 and TRBJ2-7; tentatively, D is TRBD2 (6 bases). Germline lookup yields CDR1 MGHRA and CDR2 YSYEKL. Trimming stripped 3 bases from V and 2 bases from J, with 14 bases between. The CDR3 is 15 amino acids. The CDR3 region is CASSQRAGGTYEQYF. CDR3 in DNA: TGCGCCAGCAGCCAGAGAGCGGGCGGTACCTACGAGCAGTACTTC.

The J gene is TRBJ1-3, the V gene TRBV20-1, with D tentatively TRBD1 (5 bases). Trimming stripped 1 base from V and 4 bases from J, with 20 bases between. This CDR3 region has 17 residues. Germline V gene data show CDR1 as DFQATT and CDR2 as SNEGSKA (reference sequence). The CDR3: CSARASEGTAGGNTIYF. CDR3 nucleotides: TGCAGTGCTAGAGCCAGCGAGGGGACCGCGGGGGGAAACACCATATATTTT.

This clonotype was counted many times. The chain recombines TRBV18 with TRBJ2-3; no clear D. CDR1 and CDR2 from the germline V gene are KGHSH and LQKENI. Deletions cut 3 bases from V and 2 bases from J, with 6 bases between. This CDR3 is built from 13 residues. CDR3 bases: TGTGCCAGCTCACCTTTAGACACAGATACGCAGTATTTT. The encoded protein is CASSPLDTDTQYF.

This clonotype was detected many times. This CDR3 reads CASSESGLAGAREQFF. Here the CDR3 DNA reads TGTGCCAGCAGTGAATCGGGACTAGCGGGAGCAAGGGAGCAGTTCTTC. The V and J genes are TRBV2 and TRBJ2-1; 14 bases align to TRBD2. Trimming at V came to 2 bases and at J to 10 bases, leaving 7 bases not matched to a gene. Germline-derived CDR1 and CDR2 are SNHLY and FYNNEI. The CDR3 runs to 16 residues.

This clonotype was seen only a few times. The chain has TRBV19 and TRBJ2-3; maybe TRBD2 (5 bases). Trimming took off 5 bases at V and 10 bases at J, with 13 bases between the two ends. This CDR3 has 12 amino acids. Germline V gives CDR1 LNHDA, CDR2 SQIVND (reference sequence). CDR3 sequence: CASSPERYAQYF. CDR3 in DNA: TGTGCCAGTAGTCCGGAGCGGTATGCGCAGTATTTT.

This clonotype was seen at least ten times. The chain has TRBV20-1 and TRBJ2-3; D perhaps matches TRBD1 (5 bases). CDR3 size: 15 residues. CDR1 and CDR2 (germline): DFQATT, SNEGSKA (reference sequence). The V gene lost 5 bases and the J gene lost 6 bases, with 21 bases spanning the gap. The DNA of the CDR3 is TGCAGTGCTGTGGTCCCAGGGTACGGTGAGGATACGCAGTATTTT. Its protein is CSAVVPGYGEDTQYF.